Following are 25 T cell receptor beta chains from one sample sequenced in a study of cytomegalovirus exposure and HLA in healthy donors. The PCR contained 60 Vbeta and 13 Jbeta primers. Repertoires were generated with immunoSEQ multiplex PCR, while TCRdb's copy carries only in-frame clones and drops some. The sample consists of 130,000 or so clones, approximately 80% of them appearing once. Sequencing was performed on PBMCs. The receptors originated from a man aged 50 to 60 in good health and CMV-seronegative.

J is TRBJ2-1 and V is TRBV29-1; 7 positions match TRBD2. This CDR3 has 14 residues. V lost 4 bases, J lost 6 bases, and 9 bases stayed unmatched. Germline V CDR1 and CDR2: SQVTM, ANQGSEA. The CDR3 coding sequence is TGCAGCGTTGGCGGGAGCCTCGGTCCCAATGAGCAGTTCTTC. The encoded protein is CSVGGSLGPNEQFF.

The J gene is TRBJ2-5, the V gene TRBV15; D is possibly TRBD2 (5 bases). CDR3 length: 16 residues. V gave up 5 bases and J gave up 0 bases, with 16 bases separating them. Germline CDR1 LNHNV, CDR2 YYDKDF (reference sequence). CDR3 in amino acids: CATSLGPMRDQETQYF. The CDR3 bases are TGTGCCACCAGCCTTGGGCCGATGAGGGACCAAGAGACCCAGTACTTC.

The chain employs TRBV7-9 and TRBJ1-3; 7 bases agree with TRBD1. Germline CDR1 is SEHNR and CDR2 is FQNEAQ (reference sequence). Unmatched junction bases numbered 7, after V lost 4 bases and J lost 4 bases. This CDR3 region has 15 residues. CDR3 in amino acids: CASSSTGVGGNTIYF. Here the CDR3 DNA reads TGTGCCAGCAGCTCCACAGGGGTAGGAGGAAACACCATATATTTT.

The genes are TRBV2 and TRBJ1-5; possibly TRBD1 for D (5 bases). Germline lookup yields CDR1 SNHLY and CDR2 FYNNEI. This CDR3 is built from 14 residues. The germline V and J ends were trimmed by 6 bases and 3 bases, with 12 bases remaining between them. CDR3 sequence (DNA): TGTGCCAGCAGCCGGACATTATTCAATCAGCCCCAGCATTTT. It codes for CASSRTLFNQPQHF.

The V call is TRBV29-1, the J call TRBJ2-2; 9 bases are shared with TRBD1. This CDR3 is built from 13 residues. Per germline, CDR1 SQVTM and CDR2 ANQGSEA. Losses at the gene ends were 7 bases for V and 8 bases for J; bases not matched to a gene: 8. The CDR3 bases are TGCAGCGGTGGACAGGGGCGGGCTGGGGAGCTGTTTTTT. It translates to CSGGQGRAGELFF.

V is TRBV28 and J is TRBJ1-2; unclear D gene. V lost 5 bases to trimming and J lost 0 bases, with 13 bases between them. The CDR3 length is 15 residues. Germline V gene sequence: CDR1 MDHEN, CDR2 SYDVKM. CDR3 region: CASSPRQAANYGYTF. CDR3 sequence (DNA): TGTGCCAGCAGTCCCCGACAAGCCGCTAACTATGGCTACACCTTC.

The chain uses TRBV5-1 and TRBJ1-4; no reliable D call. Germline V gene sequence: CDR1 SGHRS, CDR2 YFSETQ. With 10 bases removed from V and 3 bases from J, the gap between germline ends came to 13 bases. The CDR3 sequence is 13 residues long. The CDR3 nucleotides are TGCGCCTCTAGCCGGGCTGCTAATGAAAAACTGTTTTTT. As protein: CASSRAANEKLFF.

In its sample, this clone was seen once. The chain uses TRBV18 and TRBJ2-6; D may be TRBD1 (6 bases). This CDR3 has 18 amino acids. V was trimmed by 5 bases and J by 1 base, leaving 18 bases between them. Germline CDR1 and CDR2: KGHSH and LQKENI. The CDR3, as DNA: TGTGCCAGCTCATTAACGCGAGGGGGATTTTCTGGGGCCAACGTCCTGACTTTC. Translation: CASSLTRGGFSGANVLTF.

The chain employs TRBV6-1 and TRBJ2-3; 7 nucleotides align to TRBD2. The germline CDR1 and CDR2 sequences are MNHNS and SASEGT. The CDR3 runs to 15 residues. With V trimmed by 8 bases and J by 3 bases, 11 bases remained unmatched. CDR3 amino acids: CASSDGRERTDTQYF. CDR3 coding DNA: TGTGCCAGCTCTGACGGGCGGGAGAGGACAGATACGCAGTATTTT.

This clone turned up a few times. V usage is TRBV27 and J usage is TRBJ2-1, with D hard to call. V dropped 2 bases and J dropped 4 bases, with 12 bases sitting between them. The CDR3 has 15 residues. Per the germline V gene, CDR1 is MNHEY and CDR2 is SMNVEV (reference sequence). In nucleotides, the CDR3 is TGTGCCAGCAGTTTAACTCAAACTATATACAATGAGCAGTTCTTC. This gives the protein CASSLTQTIYNEQFF.

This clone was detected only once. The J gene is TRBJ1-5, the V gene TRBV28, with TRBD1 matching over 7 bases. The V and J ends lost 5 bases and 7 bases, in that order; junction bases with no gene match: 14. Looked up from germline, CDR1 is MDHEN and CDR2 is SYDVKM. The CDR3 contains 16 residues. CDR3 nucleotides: TGTGCCAGCAGTCGAGGGGGCAGCTTAGCAGGACAGCCCCAGCATTTT. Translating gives CASSRGGSLAGQPQHF.

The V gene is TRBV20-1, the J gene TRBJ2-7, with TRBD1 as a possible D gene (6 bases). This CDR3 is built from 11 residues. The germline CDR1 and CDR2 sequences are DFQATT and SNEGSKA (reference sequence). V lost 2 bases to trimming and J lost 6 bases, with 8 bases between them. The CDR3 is CSARTGSEQYF. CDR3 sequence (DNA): TGCAGTGCTAGAACAGGGTCCGAGCAGTACTTC.

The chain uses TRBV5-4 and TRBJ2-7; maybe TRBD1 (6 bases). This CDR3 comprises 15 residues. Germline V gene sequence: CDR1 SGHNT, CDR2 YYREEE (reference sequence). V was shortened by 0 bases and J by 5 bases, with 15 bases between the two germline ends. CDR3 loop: CASSLDWGLTNEQYF. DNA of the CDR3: TGTGCCAGCAGCTTGGATTGGGGGCTTACTAACGAGCAGTACTTC.

CDR3 DNA sequence: TGTGCCAGTGGTACTAGCGGGAGGGCCGTAGATACGCAGTATTTT. Amino acid sequence: CASGTSGRAVDTQYF. This rearrangement joins TRBV6-5 to TRBJ2-3, with 13 nucleotides matching TRBD2. Trimming removed 9 bases from V and 5 bases from J; junction bases left unmatched: 8. Looked up from germline, CDR1 is MNHEY and CDR2 is SVGAGI. The CDR3 length is 15 residues.

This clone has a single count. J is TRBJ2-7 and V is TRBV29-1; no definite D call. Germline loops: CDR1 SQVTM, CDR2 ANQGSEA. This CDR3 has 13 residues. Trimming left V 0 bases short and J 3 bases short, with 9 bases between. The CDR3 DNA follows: TGCAGCGTTGAAGATAGTCGCAACTACGAGCAGTACTTC. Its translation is CSVEDSRNYEQYF.

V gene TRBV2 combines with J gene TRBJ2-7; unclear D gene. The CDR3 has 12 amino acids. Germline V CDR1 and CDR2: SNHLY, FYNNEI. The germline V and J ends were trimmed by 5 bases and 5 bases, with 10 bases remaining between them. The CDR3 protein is CASSSQWNEQYF. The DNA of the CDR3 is TGTGCCAGCAGTTCACAGTGGAACGAGCAGTACTTC.

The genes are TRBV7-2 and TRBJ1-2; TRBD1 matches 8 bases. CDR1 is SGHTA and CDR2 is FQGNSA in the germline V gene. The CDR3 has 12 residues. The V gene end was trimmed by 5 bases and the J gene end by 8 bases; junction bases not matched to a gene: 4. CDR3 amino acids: CASSVQGAGYTF. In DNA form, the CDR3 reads TGTGCCAGCAGCGTTCAGGGGGCCGGCTACACCTTC. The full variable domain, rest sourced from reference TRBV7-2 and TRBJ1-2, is GAGVSQSPSNKVTEKGKDVELRCDPISGHTALYWYRQSLGQGLEFLIYFQGNSAPDKSGLPSDRFSAERTGGSVSTLTIQRTQQEDSAVYLCASSVQGAGYTFGSGTRLTVV.

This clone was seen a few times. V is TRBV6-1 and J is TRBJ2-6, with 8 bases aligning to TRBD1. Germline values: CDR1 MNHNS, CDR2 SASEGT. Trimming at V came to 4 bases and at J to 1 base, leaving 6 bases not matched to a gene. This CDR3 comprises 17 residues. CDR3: CASSGWTGKSGANVLTF. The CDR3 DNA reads TGTGCCAGCAGTGGGTGGACAGGGAAATCTGGGGCCAACGTCCTGACTTTC.

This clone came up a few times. CDR3 sequence (DNA): TGTGCCAGCAGTTCCAGGACAGGGAAGGGCTATCAGCCCCAGCATTTT. It encodes CASSSRTGKGYQPQHF. The chain combines TRBV6-5 with TRBJ1-5, with 8 bases matching TRBD1. Germline trimming cut 4 bases from V and 5 bases from J; bases unmatched to any gene: 10. Germline CDR1 MNHEY, CDR2 SVGAGI. The CDR3 consists of 16 residues.

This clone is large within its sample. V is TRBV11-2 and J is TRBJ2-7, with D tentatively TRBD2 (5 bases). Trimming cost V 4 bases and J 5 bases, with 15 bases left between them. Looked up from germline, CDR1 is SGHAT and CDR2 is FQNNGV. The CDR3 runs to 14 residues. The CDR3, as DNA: TGTGCCAGCAGCTCACGCTTAATAGCGAACGAGCAGTACTTC. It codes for CASSSRLIANEQYF.

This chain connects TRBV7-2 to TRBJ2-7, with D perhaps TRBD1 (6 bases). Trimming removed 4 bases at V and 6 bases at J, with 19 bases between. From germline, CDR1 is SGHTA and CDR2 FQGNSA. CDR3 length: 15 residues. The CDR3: CASSSPGARSREQYF. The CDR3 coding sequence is TGTGCCAGCAGCTCTCCAGGGGCGCGTAGTCGCGAGCAGTACTTC.

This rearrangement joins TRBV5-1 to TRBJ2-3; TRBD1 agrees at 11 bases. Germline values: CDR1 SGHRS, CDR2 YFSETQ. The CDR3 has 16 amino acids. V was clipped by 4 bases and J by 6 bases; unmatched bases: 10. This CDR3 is CASSQPGTGGADTQYF. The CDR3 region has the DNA TGCGCCAGCAGCCAGCCCGGGACAGGGGGTGCGGATACGCAGTATTTT.

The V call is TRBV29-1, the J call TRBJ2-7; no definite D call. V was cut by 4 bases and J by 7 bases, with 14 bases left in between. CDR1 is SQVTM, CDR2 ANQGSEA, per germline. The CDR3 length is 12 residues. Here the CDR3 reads CSVAPAGREQYF. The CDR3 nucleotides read TGCAGCGTTGCCCCCGCCGGCAGGGAGCAGTACTTC.

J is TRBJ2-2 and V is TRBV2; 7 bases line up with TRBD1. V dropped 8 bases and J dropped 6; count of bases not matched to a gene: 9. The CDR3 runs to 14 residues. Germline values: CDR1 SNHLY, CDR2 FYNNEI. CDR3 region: CASVEGALAGELFF. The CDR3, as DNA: TGTGCCAGCGTCGAGGGGGCGCTGGCCGGGGAGCTGTTTTTT.

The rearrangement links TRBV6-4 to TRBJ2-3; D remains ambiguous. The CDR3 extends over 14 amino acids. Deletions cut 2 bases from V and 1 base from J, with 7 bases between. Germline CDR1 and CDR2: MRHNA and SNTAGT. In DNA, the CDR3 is TGTGCCAGCAGTGACGGGCAGGGCACAGATACGCAGTATTTT. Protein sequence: CASSDGQGTDTQYF.